This TCR beta chain was observed in a study of identifying expanded T cells in peripheral blood. Study-level results: Roughly 1.2 clones differed between technical replicates, versus about 15 and 19 over time.

Collection occurred without any documented infections or immune events in donors. Data came from immunoSEQ multiplex PCR; TCRdb stores just in-frame clones and leaves some out. The repertoire holds roughly 100,000 clones, with around 88% as singletons. Germline CDR1 reads GTSNPN; CDR2 reads SVGIG (reference sequence). The CDR3 totals 14 residues. Trimming pared 4 bases from V and 7 bases from J, leaving 16 bases between. This clone was seen a single time. Its target is unknown. The sample consisted of blood. This sequence joins TRBV30 and TRBJ2-2; D is perhaps TRBD2 (6 bases). The receptor's source is a person aged 18 to 75 in good health. The CDR3 sequence: CAWTVGTFDGELFF. The CDR3 nucleotides are TGTGCCTGGACCGTCGGGACTTTTGACGGGGAGCTGTTTTTT. Complete variable domain (other parts from reference TRBV30 and TRBJ2-2): SQTIHQWPATLVQPVGSPLSLECTVEGTSNPNLYWYRQAAGRGLQLLFYSVGIGQISSEVPQNLSASRPQDRQFILSSKKLLLSDSGFYLCAWTVGTFDGELFFGEGSRLTVL.